A selection of T cell receptor beta chains follows, all from one sample in a study of blood T cell repertoires in COVID-19. Sequenced by immunoSEQ multiplex PCR; TCRdb stores in-frame clones only, minus some. The data contain 200,000 to 300,000 clones, about nine tenths of them singletons. The specimen was PBMCs or T cells enriched from blood (not recorded which). The receptors come from a middle-aged woman with acute COVID-19. Both conserved end residues are part of each CDR3. Fields, in order: J gene, D gene, clone size, V gene, CDR3 DNA, CDR3 protein. D genes are given only for firm matches. Only part of the rows carry a size: once, few, many, or a class if the clone is expanded.

TRBJ1-1 | - | few | TRBV5-1 | TGCGCCAGCAGTACGGGGTACACTGAAGCTTTCTTT | CASSTGYTEAFF
TRBJ2-7 | - | - | TRBV5-3 | TGTGCCAGAACCCGGAGGACCTTCCTCTCCTACGAGCAGTACTTC | CARTRRTFLSYEQYF
TRBJ2-7 | TRBD1 | - | TRBV7-2 | TGTGCCAGCAGCTTAGCCTCTGGACAGGGCCTCGTCTACGAGCAGTACTTC | CASSLASGQGLVYEQYF
TRBJ2-2 | TRBD1 | - | TRBV11-2 | TGTGCCAGCAGTAAAAGACAGGGCGGCACCGGGGAGCTGTTTTTT | CASSKRQGGTGELFF
TRBJ2-7 | TRBD1 | - | TRBV24-1 | TGTGCCACCAGTGATTGGAACAGGGGCGAGTGGTCCGAGCAGTACTTC | CATSDWNRGEWSEQYF
TRBJ2-2 | TRBD2 | - | TRBV7-6 | TGTGCCAGCAGCTTAGCGAGCGGGGGGGCCCCCACCGGGGAGCTGTTTTTT | CASSLASGGAPTGELFF
TRBJ1-4 | TRBD1 | - | TRBV19 | TGTGCCAGTAGTATCCTGGTGCAGGGGGGAAAACTGTTTTTT | CASSILVQGGKLFF
TRBJ1-2 | - | - | TRBV12-3/TRBV12-4 | TGTGCCAGCAGTTTAGTGGGCGGCTACACCTTC | CASSLVGGYTF
TRBJ1-2 | - | - | TRBV4-1 | TGCGCCAGCAGCCAAGACCAGGGACTCGGCCGACTCTTC | CASSQDQGLGRLF
TRBJ1-1 | - | once | TRBV10-3 | TGTGCCATCGGCGGGGGGTTCACTGAAGCTTTCTTT | CAIGGGFTEAFF
TRBJ2-1 | TRBD1 | - | TRBV10-3 | TGTGCCATTAGGACGGACAGGGGTCGGAATGAGCAGTTCTTC | CAIRTDRGRNEQFF
TRBJ1-1 | - | - | TRBV30 | TGTGCCCTCAGCGTCAGCATGAACACTGAAGCTTTCTTT | CALSVSMNTEAFF
TRBJ1-6 | TRBD1 | few | TRBV6-1 | TGTGCCAGCAGTGACCCGAGGCCCGGGACAGGGGGTTCACCCCTCCACTTT | CASSDPRPGTGGSPLHF
TRBJ2-1 | TRBD2 | few | TRBV3-1/TRBV3-2 | TGTGCCAGCAGCCAAACTAGCGCCTACAATGAGCAGTTCTTC | CASSQTSAYNEQFF
TRBJ2-6 | - | - | TRBV9 | TGTGCCAGCAGCGTGGGCTTCTCTGGGGCCAACGTCCTGACTTTC | CASSVGFSGANVLTF
TRBJ1-2 | - | once | TRBV20-1 | TGCAGTGCTAGTACTACGGAGGGCTACACCTTC | CSASTTEGYTF
TRBJ1-1 | - | - | TRBV2 | TGTGCCAGCAACTGGGGAGGCACTGAAGCTTTCTTT | CASNWGGTEAFF
TRBJ2-3 | - | - | TRBV18 | TGTGCCAGCTCACTCTCGGACAGCTCCACAGATACGCAGTATTTT | CASSLSDSSTDTQYF
TRBJ2-1 | - | - | TRBV15 | TGTGCCACCAGCGGACCTTGGCAGGGTCTTGGAAATGAGCAGTTCTTC | CATSGPWQGLGNEQFF
TRBJ2-5 | - | - | TRBV7-2 | TGTGCCAGCAGCGCTAGGAGGGAATTCCAAGAGACCCAGTACTTC | CASSARREFQETQYF
TRBJ2-3 | TRBD2 | - | TRBV27 | TGTGCCAGCAGGCCTCGGGGGGTCAGCACAGATACGCAGTATTTT | CASRPRGVSTDTQYF
TRBJ1-2 | - | - | TRBV27 | TGTGCCAGCAGTTTATCGATGGGCACCTCAGTCCCCTATGGCTACACCTTC | CASSLSMGTSVPYGYTF
TRBJ1-5 | - | - | TRBV15 | TGTGCCACCAGCAGAGATGGAGGTAGCAATCAGCCCCAGCATTTT | CATSRDGGSNQPQHF
TRBJ1-2 | TRBD1 | - | TRBV6-5 | TGTGCCAGCAGAACTGGGTGGACAGGGAACTATGGCTACACCTTC | CASRTGWTGNYGYTF
TRBJ2-3 | - | - | TRBV19 | TGTGCCAGTAGTATATTAGGGACTCGCACAGATACGCAGTATTTT | CASSILGTRTDTQYF
TRBJ1-2 | - | - | TRBV24-1 | TGTGCCACCAGTGATTTGGAGTCAGGGAATCTAAACTATGGCTACACCTTC | CATSDLESGNLNYGYTF
TRBJ1-2 | - | - | TRBV7-2 | TGTGCCAGCAGCTTAGCCGGGACACAGATCAACACCTTC | CASSLAGTQINTF
TRBJ1-1 | TRBD1 | - | TRBV5-1 | TGCGCCAGCAGCGACCCCGGGACAGGCTCCACTGAAGCTTTCTTT | CASSDPGTGSTEAFF
TRBJ1-2 | - | few | TRBV5-6 | TGTGCCAGCAGCTTGGTCGGAACACGAGGGGGCTACACCTTC | CASSLVGTRGGYTF
TRBJ1-5 | - | few | TRBV5-5 | TGTGCCAGCAGCTTGGGATTCGGCAGGGATGATCAGCCCCAGCATTTT | CASSLGFGRDDQPQHF
TRBJ1-4 | TRBD1 | - | TRBV5-5 | TGTGCCAGCAGCTTCCGGACAGGAGATAATGAAAAACTGTTTTTT | CASSFRTGDNEKLFF
TRBJ1-5 | - | - | TRBV9 | TGTGCCAGCAGCGTAGGACTTAATCAGCCCCAGCATTTT | CASSVGLNQPQHF
TRBJ1-2 | TRBD1 | - | TRBV30 | TGTGCCTGGAGTGGTGGGGACAGGTCCTATGGCTACACCTTC | CAWSGGDRSYGYTF
TRBJ1-5 | - | - | TRBV3-1/TRBV3-2 | TGTGCCAGCAGCCCAAGCCCCAATCAGCCCCAGCATTTT | CASSPSPNQPQHF